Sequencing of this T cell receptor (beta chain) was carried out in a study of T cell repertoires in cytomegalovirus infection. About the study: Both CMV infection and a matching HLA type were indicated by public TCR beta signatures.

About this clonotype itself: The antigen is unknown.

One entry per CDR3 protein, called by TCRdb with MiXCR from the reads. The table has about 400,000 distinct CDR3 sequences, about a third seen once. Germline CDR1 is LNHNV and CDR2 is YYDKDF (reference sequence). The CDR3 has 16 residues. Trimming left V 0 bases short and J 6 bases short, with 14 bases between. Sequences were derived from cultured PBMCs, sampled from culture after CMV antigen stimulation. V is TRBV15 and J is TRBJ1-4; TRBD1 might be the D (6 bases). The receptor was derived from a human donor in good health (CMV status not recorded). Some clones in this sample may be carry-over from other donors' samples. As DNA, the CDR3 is TGTGCCACCAGCAGAGATCTAGGGGGAAAGGATGAAAAACTGTTTTTT. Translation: CATSRDLGGKDEKLFF.